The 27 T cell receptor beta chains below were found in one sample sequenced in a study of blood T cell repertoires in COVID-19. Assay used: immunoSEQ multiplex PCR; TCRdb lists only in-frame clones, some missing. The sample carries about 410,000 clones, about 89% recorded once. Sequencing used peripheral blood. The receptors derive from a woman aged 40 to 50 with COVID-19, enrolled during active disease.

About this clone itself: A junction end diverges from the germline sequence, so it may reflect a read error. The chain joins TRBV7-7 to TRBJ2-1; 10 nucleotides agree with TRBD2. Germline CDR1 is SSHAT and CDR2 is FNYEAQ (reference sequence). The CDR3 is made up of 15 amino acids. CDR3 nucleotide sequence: TGTGCTAGCAGTCTGAGCGGGGGGGCGGGCAATGAGCAGTTCTTC. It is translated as CASSLSGGAGNEQFF.

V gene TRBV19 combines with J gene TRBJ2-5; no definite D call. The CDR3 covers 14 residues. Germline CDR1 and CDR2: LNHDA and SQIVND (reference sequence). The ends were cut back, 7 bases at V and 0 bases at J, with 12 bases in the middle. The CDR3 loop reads CASTASEYQETQYF. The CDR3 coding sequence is TGTGCCAGTACCGCGTCCGAGTACCAAGAGACCCAGTACTTC.

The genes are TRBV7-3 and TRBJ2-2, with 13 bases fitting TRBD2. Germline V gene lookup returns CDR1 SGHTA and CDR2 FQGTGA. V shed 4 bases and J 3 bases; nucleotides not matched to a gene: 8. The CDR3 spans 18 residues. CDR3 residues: CASSSWTSGRGDTGELFF. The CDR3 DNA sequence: TGTGCCAGCAGCTCCTGGACTAGCGGGAGAGGGGACACCGGGGAGCTGTTTTTT.

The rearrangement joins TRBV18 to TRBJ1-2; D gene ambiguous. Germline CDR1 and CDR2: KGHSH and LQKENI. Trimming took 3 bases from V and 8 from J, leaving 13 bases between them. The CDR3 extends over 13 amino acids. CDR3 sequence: CASSPGVLRGYTF. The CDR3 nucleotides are TGTGCCAGCTCACCCGGAGTGCTTAGGGGCTACACCTTC.

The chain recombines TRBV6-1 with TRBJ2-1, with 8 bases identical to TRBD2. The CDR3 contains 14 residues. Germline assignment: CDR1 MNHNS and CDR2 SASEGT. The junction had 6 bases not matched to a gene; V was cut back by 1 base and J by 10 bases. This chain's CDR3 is CASSEGGSGVEQFF. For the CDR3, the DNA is TGTGCCAGCAGTGAAGGGGGTAGCGGGGTGGAGCAGTTCTTC.

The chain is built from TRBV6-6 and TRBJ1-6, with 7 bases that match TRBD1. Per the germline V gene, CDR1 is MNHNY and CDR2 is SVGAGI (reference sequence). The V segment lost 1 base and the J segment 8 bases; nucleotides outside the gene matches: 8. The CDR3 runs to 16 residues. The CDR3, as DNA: TGTGCCAGCAGTTACTTTTCTGGGACAGCGGATTCACCCCTCCACTTT. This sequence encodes CASSYFSGTADSPLHF.

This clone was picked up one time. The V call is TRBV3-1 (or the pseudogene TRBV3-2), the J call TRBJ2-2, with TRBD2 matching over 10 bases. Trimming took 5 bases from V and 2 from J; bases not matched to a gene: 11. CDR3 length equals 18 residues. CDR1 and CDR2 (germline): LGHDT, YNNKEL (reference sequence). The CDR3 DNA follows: TGTGCCAGCAGCAATCCGGGACTAGCGCGGAAAAACACCGGGGAGCTGTTTTTT. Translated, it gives CASSNPGLARKNTGELFF.

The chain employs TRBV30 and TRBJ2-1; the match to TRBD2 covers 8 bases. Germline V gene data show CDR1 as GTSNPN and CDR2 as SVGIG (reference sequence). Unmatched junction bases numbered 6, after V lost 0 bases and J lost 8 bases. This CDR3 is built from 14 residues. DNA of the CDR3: TGTGCCTGGAGTGTGTTAGCGGGGTCCCATGAGCAGTTCTTC. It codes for CAWSVLAGSHEQFF.

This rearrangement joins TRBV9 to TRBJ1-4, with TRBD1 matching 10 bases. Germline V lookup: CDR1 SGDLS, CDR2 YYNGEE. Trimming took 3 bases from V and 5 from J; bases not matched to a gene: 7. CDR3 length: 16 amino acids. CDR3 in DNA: TGTGCCAGCAGCGCCACTCCGGGACAGGGGAATGAAAAACTGTTTTTT. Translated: CASSATPGQGNEKLFF. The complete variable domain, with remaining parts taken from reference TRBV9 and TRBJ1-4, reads DSGVTQTPKHLITATGQRVTLRCSPRSGDLSVYWYQQSLDQGLQFLIQYYNGEERAKGNILERFSAQQFPDLHSELNLSSLELGDSALYFCASSATPGQGNEKLFFGSGTQLSVL.

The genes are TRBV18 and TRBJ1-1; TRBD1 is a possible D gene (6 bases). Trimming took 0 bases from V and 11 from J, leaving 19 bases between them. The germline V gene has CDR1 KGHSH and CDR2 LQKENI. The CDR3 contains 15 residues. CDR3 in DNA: TGTGCCAGCTCACCACCGAGAACAGGGACGGGTTCGGCTTTCTTT. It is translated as CASSPPRTGTGSAFF.

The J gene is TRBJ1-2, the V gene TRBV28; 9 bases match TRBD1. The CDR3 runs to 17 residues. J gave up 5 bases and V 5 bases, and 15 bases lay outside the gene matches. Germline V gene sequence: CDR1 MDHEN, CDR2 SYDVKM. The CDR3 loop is CASSRTGEGSGEYGYTF. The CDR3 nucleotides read TGTGCCAGCAGTAGGACAGGGGAGGGAAGCGGCGAGTATGGCTACACCTTC.

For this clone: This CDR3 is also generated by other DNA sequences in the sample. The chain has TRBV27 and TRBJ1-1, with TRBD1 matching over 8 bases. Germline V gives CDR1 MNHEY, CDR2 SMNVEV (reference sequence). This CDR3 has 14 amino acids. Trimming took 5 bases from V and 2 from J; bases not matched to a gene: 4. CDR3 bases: TGTGCCAGCAGTGCCCAGGGGGCCAACACTGAAGCTTTCTTT. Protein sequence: CASSAQGANTEAFF.

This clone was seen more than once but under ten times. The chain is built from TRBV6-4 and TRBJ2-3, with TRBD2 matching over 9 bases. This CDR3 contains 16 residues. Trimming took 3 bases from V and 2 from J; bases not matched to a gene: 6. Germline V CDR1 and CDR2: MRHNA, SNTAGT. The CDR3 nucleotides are TGTGCCAGCAGTGATGGTAGCGGGGGTATCACAGATACGCAGTATTTT. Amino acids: CASSDGSGGITDTQYF.

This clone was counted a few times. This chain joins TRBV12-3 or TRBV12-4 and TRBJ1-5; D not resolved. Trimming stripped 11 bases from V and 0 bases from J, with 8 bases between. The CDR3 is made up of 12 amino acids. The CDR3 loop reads CADGISNQPQHF. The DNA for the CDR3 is TGTGCCGACGGGATTAGCAATCAGCCCCAGCATTTT.

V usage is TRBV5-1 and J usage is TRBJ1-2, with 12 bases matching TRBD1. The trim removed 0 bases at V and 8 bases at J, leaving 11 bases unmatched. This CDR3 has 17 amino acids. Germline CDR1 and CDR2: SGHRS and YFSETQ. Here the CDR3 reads CASSLEIPGQGARGYTF. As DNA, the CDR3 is TGCGCCAGCAGCTTGGAGATACCGGGACAGGGGGCGAGAGGCTACACCTTC.

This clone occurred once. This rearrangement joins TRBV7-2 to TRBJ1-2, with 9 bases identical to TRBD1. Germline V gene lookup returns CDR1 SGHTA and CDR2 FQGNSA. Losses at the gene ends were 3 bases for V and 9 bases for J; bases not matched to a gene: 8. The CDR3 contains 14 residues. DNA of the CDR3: TGTGCCAGCAGCTTTGCCCTCGGACAGGGGAGCTACACCTTC. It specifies CASSFALGQGSYTF.

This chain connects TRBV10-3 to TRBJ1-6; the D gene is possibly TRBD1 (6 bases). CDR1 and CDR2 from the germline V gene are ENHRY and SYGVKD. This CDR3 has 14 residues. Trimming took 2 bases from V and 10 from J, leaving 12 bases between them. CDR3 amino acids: CAISEGRGESPLHF. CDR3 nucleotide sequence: TGTGCCATCAGTGAGGGCAGGGGAGAATCACCCCTCCACTTT.

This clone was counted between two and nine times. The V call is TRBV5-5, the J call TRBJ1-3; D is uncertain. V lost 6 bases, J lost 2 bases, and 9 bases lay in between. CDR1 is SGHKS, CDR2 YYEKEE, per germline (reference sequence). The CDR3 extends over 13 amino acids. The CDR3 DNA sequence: TGTGCCAGCAAACTGATTGCTGGAAACACCATATATTTT. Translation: CASKLIAGNTIYF.

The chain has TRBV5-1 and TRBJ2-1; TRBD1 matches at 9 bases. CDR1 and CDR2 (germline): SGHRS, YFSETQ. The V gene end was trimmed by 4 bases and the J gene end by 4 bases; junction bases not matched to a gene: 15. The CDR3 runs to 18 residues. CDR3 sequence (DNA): TGCGCCAGCAGCACACGATCGGAGGACAGGGGCCCTTACAATGAGCAGTTCTTC. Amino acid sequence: CASSTRSEDRGPYNEQFF.

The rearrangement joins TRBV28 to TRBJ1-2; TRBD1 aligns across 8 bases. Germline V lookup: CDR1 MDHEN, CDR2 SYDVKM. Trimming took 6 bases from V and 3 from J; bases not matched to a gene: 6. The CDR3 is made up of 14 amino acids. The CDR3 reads CASRLQGDDYGYTF. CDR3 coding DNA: TGTGCCAGCAGGCTACAGGGGGACGACTATGGCTACACCTTC.

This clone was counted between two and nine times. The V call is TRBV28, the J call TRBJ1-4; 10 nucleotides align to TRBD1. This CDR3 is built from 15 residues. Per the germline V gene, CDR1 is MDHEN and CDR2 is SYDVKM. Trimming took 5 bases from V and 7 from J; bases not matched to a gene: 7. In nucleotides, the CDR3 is TGTGCCAGCAGTGGACCCTGGACAGGGGGTGAAAAACTGTTTTTT. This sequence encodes CASSGPWTGGEKLFF.

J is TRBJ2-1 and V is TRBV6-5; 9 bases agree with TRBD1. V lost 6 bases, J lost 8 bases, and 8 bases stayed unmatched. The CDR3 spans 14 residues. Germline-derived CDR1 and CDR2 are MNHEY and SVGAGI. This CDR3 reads CASSGTGWGDEQFF. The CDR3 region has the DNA TGTGCCAGCAGCGGGACAGGGTGGGGCGATGAGCAGTTCTTC.

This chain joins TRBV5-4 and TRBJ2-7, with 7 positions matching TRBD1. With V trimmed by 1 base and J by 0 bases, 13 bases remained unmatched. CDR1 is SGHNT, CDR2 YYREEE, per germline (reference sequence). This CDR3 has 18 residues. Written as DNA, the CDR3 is TGTGCCAGCAGCTTGACCGGGACAGCGGTAAGAGGCTCCTACGAGCAGTACTTC. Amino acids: CASSLTGTAVRGSYEQYF.

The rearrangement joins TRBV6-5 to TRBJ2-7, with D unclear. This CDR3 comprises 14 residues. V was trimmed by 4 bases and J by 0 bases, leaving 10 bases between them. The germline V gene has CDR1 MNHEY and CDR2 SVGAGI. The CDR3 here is CASSWAEYSYEQYF. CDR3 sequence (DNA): TGTGCCAGCAGTTGGGCAGAGTACTCCTACGAGCAGTACTTC.

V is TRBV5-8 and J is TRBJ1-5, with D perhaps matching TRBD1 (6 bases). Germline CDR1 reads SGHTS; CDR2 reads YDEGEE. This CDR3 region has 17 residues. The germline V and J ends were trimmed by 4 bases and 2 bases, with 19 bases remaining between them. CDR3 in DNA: TGTGCCAGCAGCCACCGGTCAGGGGCGAGAGGCAATCAGCCCCAGCATTTT. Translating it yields CASSHRSGARGNQPQHF. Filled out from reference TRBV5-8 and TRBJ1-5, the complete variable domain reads EAGVTQSPTHLIKTRGQQATLRCSPISGHTSVYWYQQALGLGLQFLLWYDEGEERNRGNFPPRFSGRQFPNYSSELNVNALELEDSALYLCASSHRSGARGNQPQHFGDGTRLSIL.

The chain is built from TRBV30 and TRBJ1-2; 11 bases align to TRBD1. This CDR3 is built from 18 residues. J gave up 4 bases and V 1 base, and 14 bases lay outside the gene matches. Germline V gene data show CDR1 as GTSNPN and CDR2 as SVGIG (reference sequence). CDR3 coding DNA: TGTGCCTGGAGTGCCCGACTCTCCGGACAGGGGGCAGGCTATGGCTACACCTTC. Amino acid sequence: CAWSARLSGQGAGYGYTF.

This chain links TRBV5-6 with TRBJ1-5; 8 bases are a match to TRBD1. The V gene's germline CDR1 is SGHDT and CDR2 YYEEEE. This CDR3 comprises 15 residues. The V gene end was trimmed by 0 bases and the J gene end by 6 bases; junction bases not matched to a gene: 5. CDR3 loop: CASSLEGTGGQPQHF. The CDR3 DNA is TGTGCCAGCAGCTTGGAAGGGACAGGAGGTCAGCCCCAGCATTTT.